The sequence of this T cell receptor beta chain was determined in a study of post-analysis software for immune sequencing data. On the study more broadly: Courses of disease covered relapsing-remitting, secondary progressive and progressive-relapsing multiple sclerosis. Study results and caveats: The authors found that F measure strongly co-clustered same-batch samples. Multiple sclerosis was associated with a significant reduction in normalized Chao1 diversity relative to controls. Higher frequency in patients than in controls was seen for five TRBV segments, with TRBV5-6, TRBV5-1 and TRBV20-1 among them.

Comment on this clonotype: Its antigen is as yet unknown.

Germline CDR1 reads SGDLS; CDR2 reads YYNGEE. This CDR3 has 17 amino acids. Trimming removed 0 bases from V and 0 bases from J; junction bases left unmatched: 4. Unique molecular identifiers were carried by the TCR beta cDNA libraries. Out of roughly 0.85 to 11 million T cells, some 480,000 cDNA molecules were generated. TCRdb redid the calling of the PCR reads with MiXCR, one entry per CDR3 protein. The data contain roughly 730,000 distinct CDR3 sequences, about 27% of them seen just once; the ten biggest clones take up more than 0.45%. This TCR derives from a girl under 18 with multiple sclerosis. The J gene is TRBJ2-1, the V gene TRBV9; 9 bases map to TRBD2. Input material: blood. This CDR3 reads CASSVGASGISYNEQFF. The CDR3 region has the DNA TGTGCCAGCAGCGTAGGGGCTAGCGGGATCTCCTACAATGAGCAGTTCTTC.